Listed below are T cell receptor beta chains from one sample, sequenced in a study of shared clonotypes between healthy human individuals. The method was immunoSEQ multiplex PCR; TCRdb's version includes in-frame clones alone and lacks a portion of them. The sample carries roughly 2.5 million clones, approximately 94% recorded once. Material for sequencing was naive CD4+ T cells sorted from blood. The source of these receptors is a man younger than 30 in good health. The CDR3 runs from the conserved cysteine through the conserved F or W. A D gene is named only where the DNA matches it firmly. Some rows have no size entry. The others give once, few or many, or a class for an expanded clone.

size	V	J	D	CDR3	DNA
NA	TRBV14	TRBJ1-1	NA	CASSSYFVTEAFF	TGTGCCAGCAGCTCCTATTTTGTGACTGAAGCTTTCTTT
NA	TRBV5-1	TRBJ1-1	TRBD1	CASSSGTGALNTEAFF	TGCGCCAGCAGCTCCGGGACAGGGGCGCTGAACACTGAAGCTTTCTTT
few	TRBV2	TRBJ1-1	NA	CASSDRWNTEAFF	TGTGCCAGCAGTGACCGGTGGAACACTGAAGCTTTCTTT
NA	TRBV9	TRBJ2-1	NA	CASSPDPWGRGNEQFF	TGTGCCAGCAGCCCCGATCCGTGGGGGCGGGGGAATGAGCAGTTCTTC
NA	TRBV5-1	TRBJ1-2	TRBD1	CASSRGQGEGYTF	TGCGCCAGCAGCCGGGGACAGGGGGAAGGCTACACCTTC
NA	TRBV6-5	TRBJ2-3	NA	CATKRDPSTDTQYF	TGTGCCACCAAGAGGGACCCGAGCACAGATACGCAGTATTTT
NA	TRBV10-2	TRBJ1-5	NA	CASSDGRTYSNQPQHF	TGCGCCAGCAGTGATGGCAGAACCTATAGCAATCAGCCCCAGCATTTT
once	TRBV2	TRBJ2-5	NA	CASSDDTSRTQYF	TGTGCCAGCAGTGATGACACCTCAAGGACCCAGTACTTC
NA	TRBV5-4	TRBJ1-1	TRBD1	CASSFGQGAPRDTEAFF	TGTGCCAGCAGCTTTGGACAGGGGGCGCCCAGAGACACTGAAGCTTTCTTT
NA	TRBV5-1	TRBJ1-1	NA	CASSSQGPWQDTEAFF	TGCGCCAGCAGCTCTCAGGGACCCTGGCAGGACACTGAAGCTTTCTTT
NA	TRBV13	TRBJ2-2	NA	CASSLGQGGTGELFF	TGTGCCAGCAGCTTAGGGCAGGGCGGCACCGGGGAGCTGTTTTTT
once	TRBV1	TRBJ2-7	NA	CTSSQASGTTARYEQYF	TGCACCAGCAGCCAAGCGTCCGGGACAACAGCCCGCTACGAGCAGTACTTC
NA	TRBV19	TRBJ2-5	TRBD2	CARGLGGGETQYF	TGTGCCAGGGGGCTCGGCGGGGGAGAGACCCAGTACTTC
NA	TRBV11-3	TRBJ1-1	TRBD1	CASSLRDRGNTEAFF	TGTGCCAGCAGCTTAAGGGACAGGGGTAACACTGAAGCTTTCTTT
NA	TRBV27	TRBJ2-7	NA	CASSLSQGSYEQYF	TGTGCCAGCAGTTTAAGTCAGGGCTCCTACGAGCAGTACTTC
NA	TRBV18	TRBJ2-5	TRBD2	CASSPGLDGTQYF	TGTGCCAGCTCACCAGGACTAGACGGGACCCAGTACTTC